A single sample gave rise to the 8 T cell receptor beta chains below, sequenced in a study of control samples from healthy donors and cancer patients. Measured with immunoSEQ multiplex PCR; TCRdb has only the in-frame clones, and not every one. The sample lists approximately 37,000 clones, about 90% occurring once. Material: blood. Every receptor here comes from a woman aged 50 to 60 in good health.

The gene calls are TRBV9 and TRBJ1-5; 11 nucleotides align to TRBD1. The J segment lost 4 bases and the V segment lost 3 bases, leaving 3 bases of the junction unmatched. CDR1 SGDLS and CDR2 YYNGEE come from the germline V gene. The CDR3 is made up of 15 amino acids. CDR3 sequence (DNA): TGTGCCAGCAGCGGGGGGACAGGGGGTAATCAGCCCCAGCATTTT. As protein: CASSGGTGGNQPQHF.

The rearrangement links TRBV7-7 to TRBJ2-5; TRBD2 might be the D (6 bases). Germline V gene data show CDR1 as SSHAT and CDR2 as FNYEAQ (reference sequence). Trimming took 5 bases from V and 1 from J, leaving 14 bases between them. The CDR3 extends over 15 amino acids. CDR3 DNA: TGTGCCAGCAGCACAGACCGGGGGACCCAAGAGACCCAGTACTTC. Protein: CASSTDRGTQETQYF. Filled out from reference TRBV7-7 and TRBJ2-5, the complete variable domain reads GAGVSQSPRYKVTKRGQDVTLRCDPISSHATLYWYQQALGQGPEFLTYFNYEAQPDKSGLPSDRFSAERPEGSISTLTIQRTEQRDSAMYRCASSTDRGTQETQYFGPGTRLLVL.

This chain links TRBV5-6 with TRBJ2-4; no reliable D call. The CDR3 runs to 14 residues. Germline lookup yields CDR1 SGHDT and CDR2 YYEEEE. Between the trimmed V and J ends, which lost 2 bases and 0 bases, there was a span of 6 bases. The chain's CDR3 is CASSLTSAKNIQYF. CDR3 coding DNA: TGTGCCAGCAGCTTAACCTCAGCCAAAAACATTCAGTACTTC. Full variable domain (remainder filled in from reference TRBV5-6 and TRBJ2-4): DAGVTQSPTHLIKTRGQQVTLRCSPKSGHDTVSWYQQALGQGPQFIFQYYEEEERQRGNFPDRFSGHQFPNYSSELNVNALLLGDSALYLCASSLTSAKNIQYFGAGTRLSVL.

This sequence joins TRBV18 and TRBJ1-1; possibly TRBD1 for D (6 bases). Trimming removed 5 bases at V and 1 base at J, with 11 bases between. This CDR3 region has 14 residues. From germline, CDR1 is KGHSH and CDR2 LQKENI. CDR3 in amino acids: CASSTLQGNTEAFF. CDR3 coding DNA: TGTGCCAGCTCAACTCTACAGGGGAACACTGAAGCTTTCTTT. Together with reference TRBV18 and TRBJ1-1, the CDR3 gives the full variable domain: NAGVMQNPRHLVRRRGQEARLRCSPMKGHSHVYWYRQLPEEGLKFMVYLQKENIIDESGMPKERFSAEFPKEGPSILRIQQVVRGDSAAYFCASSTLQGNTEAFFGQGTRLTVV.

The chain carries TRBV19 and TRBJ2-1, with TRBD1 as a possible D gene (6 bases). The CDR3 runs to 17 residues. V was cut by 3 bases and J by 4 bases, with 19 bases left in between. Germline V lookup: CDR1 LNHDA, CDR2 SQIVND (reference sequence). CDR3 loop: CASSIQRTVLGYNEQFF. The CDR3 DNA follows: TGTGCCAGTAGTATCCAACGGACAGTCCTCGGGTACAATGAGCAGTTCTTC. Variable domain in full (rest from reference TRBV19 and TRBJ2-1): DGGITQSPKYLFRKEGQNVTLSCEQNLNHDAMYWYRQDPGQGLRLIYYSQIVNDFQKGDIAEGYSVSREKKESFPLTVTSAQKNPTAFYLCASSIQRTVLGYNEQFFGPGTRLTVL.

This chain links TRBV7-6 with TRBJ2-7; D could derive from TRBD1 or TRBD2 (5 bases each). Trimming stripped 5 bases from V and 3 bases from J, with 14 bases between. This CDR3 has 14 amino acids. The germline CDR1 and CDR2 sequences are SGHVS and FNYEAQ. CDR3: CASSRGKQDYEQYF. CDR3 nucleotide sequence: TGTGCCAGCAGCCGGGGAAAACAGGACTACGAGCAGTACTTC.

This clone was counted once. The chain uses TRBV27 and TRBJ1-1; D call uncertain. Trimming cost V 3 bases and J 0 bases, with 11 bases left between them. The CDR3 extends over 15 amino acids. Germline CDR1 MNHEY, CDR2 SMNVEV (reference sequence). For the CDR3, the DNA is TGTGCCAGCAGTTTGGATAAAACGATGAACACTGAAGCTTTCTTT. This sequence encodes CASSLDKTMNTEAFF.

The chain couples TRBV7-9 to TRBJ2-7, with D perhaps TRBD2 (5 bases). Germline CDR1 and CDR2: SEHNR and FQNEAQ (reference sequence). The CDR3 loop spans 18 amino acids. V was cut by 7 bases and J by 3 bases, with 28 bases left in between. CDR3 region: CASTPFLGRHQTRYEQYF. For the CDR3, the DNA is TGTGCCAGCACCCCCTTCCTTGGGAGACATCAAACCCGCTACGAGCAGTACTTC.